The 10 T cell receptor beta chains listed next were all sequenced from one sample in a study of PD-L1 blockade in urothelial cancer. Clones were read by immunoSEQ multiplex PCR, and TCRdb kept only the in-frame ones, dropping some. The table includes 65,000 to 80,000 clones, approximately 87% detected once. Indicated time point: pretreatment peripheral blood. This specimen was PBMCs, taken around atezolizumab (anti-PD-L1) treatment. The receptor source for this set is a man between 65 and 85 years old with urothelial cancer.

The J gene is TRBJ2-5, the V gene TRBV28; possible D gene TRBD1, 6 bases. The germline gives CDR1 MDHEN, CDR2 SYDVKM. V lost 6 bases to trimming and J lost 5 bases, with 16 bases between them. The CDR3 sequence is 14 residues long. The CDR3: CASRNLRGVETQYF. CDR3 DNA: TGTGCCAGCAGAAACCTCAGGGGCGTTGAGACCCAGTACTTC.

The chain joins TRBV4-2 to TRBJ2-2, with D perhaps TRBD2 (5 bases). The CDR3 loop spans 15 amino acids. Deletions cut 4 bases from V and 2 bases from J, with 11 bases between. Germline V lookup: CDR1 LGHNA, CDR2 YNFKEQ. This CDR3 reads CASSPGLLNTGELFF. Written as DNA, the CDR3 is TGTGCCAGCAGCCCTGGACTCTTAAACACCGGGGAGCTGTTTTTT.

The chain joins TRBV7-8 to TRBJ1-2; the D gene is possibly TRBD1 (6 bases). The CDR3 contains 14 residues. V was trimmed by 5 bases and J by 5 bases, leaving 15 bases between them. CDR1 and CDR2 (germline): SGHVS, FQNEAQ. This CDR3 reads CASSLRTDPYGYTF. The CDR3 DNA reads as TGTGCCAGCAGCCTAAGGACAGACCCGTATGGCTACACCTTC.

V is TRBV5-8 and J is TRBJ1-1, with no clear D. This CDR3 comprises 15 residues. V lost 0 bases and J lost 1, with 10 bases in between. CDR1 is SGHTS and CDR2 is YDEGEE in the germline V gene. CDR3 in amino acids: CASSLEPNRNTEAFF. DNA for the CDR3: TGTGCCAGCAGCTTGGAACCGAACAGGAACACTGAAGCTTTCTTT.

The V and J genes are TRBV7-9 and TRBJ1-2; D is unresolved. The germline V gene encodes CDR1 SEHNR and CDR2 FQNEAQ (reference sequence). Deletions cut 5 bases from V and 0 bases from J, with 10 bases between. This CDR3 contains 14 residues. Here the CDR3 DNA reads TGTGCCAGCAGCCCACCCTCAGCTAACTATGGCTACACCTTC. This sequence encodes CASSPPSANYGYTF. Full variable domain (rest looked up from reference TRBV7-9 and TRBJ1-2): DTGVSQNPRHKITKRGQNVTFRCDPISEHNRLYWYRQTLGQGPEFLTYFQNEAQLEKSRLLSDRFSAERPKGSFSTLEIQRTEQGDSAMYLCASSPPSANYGYTFGSGTRLTVV.

The chain recombines TRBV5-1 with TRBJ2-1; possibly TRBD2 for D (5 bases). The CDR3 contains 14 residues. Trimming stripped 1 base from V and 6 bases from J, with 11 bases between. The germline V gene has CDR1 SGHRS and CDR2 YFSETQ. CDR3 coding DNA: TGCGCCAGCAGCTTGTCCCGGGAACCCAATGAGCAGTTCTTC. As protein: CASSLSREPNEQFF.

V and J are TRBV28 and TRBJ1-5, with a tentative D call TRBD1 (6 bases). Trimming removed 3 bases at V and 0 bases at J, with 15 bases between. Germline assignment: CDR1 MDHEN and CDR2 SYDVKM. The CDR3 runs 17 residues. The CDR3 nucleotides are TGTGCCAGCAGTTTGAGGTTAGGGGGTTATAGCAATCAGCCCCAGCATTTT. Its translation: CASSLRLGGYSNQPQHF. The complete variable domain, with remaining parts taken from reference TRBV28 and TRBJ1-5, reads DVKVTQSSRYLVKRTGEKVFLECVQDMDHENMFWYRQDPGLGLRLIYFSYDVKMKEKGDIPEGYSVSREKKERFSLILESASTNQTSMYLCASSLRLGGYSNQPQHFGDGTRLSIL.

The chain recombines TRBV6-4 with TRBJ1-5, with a weak D call TRBD1 (6 bases). The CDR3 has 14 residues. The ends were cut back, 3 bases at V and 2 bases at J, with 8 bases in the middle. The germline gives CDR1 MRHNA, CDR2 SNTAGT. CDR3 loop: CASSEAGGNQPQHF. The CDR3, as DNA: TGTGCCAGCAGTGAGGCAGGGGGCAATCAGCCCCAGCATTTT.

The J gene is TRBJ2-4, the V gene TRBV21-1; the D segment call TRBD2 is taken from the table without a DNA check. TRBV21-1 is deemed a pseudogene. The CDR3 spans 15 residues. The CDR3 loop reads CASSKPREGGNIQYF. The CDR3 DNA sequence: TGTGCCAGCAGCAAACCCCGGGAGGGGGGGAACATTCAGTACTTC.

V and J are TRBV9 and TRBJ2-7, with a possible D match to TRBD2 (6 bases). Trimming pared 1 base from V and 6 bases from J, leaving 20 bases between. Germline assignment: CDR1 SGDLS and CDR2 YYNGEE. The CDR3 length is 16 residues. The CDR3 DNA is TGTGCCAGCAGCGTAACCGGGAGCAACCTCTCGGGCGAGCAGTACTTC. Encoded protein: CASSVTGSNLSGEQYF.